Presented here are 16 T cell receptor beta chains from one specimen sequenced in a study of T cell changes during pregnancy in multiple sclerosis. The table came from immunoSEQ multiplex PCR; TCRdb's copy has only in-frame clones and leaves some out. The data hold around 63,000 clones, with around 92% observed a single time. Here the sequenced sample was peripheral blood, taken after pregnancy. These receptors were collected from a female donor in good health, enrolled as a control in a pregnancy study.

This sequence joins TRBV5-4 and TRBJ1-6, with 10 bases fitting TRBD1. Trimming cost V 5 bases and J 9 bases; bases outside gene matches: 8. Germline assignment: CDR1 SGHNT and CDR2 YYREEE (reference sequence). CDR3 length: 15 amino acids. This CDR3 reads CASSRPGQGISPLHF. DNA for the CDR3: TGTGCCAGCAGTCGGCCGGGACAGGGGATTTCACCCCTCCACTTT.

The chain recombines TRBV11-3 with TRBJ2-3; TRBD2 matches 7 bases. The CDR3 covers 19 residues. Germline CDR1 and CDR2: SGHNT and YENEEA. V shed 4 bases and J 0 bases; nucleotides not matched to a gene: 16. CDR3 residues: CASSSGDYVGEISTDTQYF. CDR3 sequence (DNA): TGTGCCAGCAGCTCGGGGGACTACGTAGGAGAGATTAGCACAGATACGCAGTATTTT.

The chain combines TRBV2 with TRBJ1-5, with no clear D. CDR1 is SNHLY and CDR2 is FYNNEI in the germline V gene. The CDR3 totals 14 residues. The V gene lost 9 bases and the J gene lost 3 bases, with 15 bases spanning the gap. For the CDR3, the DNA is TGTGCCAGTAGGAGGCCTGATACCAATCAGCCCCAGCATTTT. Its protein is CASRRPDTNQPQHF.

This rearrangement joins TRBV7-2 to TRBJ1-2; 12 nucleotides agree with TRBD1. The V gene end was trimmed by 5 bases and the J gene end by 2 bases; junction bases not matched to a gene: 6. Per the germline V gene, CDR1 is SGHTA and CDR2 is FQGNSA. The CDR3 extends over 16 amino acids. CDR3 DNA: TGTGCCAGCAGCAAAGCCGGGACAGGGGGCAACTATGGCTACACCTTC. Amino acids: CASSKAGTGGNYGYTF.

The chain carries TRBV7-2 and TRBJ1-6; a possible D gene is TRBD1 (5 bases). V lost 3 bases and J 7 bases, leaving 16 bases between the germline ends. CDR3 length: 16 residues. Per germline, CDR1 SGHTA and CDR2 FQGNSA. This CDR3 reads CASSFTGPSTNSPLHF. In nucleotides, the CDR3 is TGTGCCAGCAGCTTCACAGGACCATCTACCAATTCACCCCTCCACTTT.

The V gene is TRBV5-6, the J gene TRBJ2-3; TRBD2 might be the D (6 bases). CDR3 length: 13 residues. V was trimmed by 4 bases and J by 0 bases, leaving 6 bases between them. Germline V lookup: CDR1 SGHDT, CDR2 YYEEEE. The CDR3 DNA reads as TGTGCCAGCAGCGGGACTAGCACAGATACGCAGTATTTT. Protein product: CASSGTSTDTQYF.

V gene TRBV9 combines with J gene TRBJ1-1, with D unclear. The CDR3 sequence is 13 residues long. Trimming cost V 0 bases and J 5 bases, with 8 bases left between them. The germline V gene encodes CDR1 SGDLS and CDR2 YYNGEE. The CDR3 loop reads CASSVALQTEAFF. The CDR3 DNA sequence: TGTGCCAGCAGCGTAGCCCTACAGACTGAAGCTTTCTTT.

The CDR3 coding sequence is TGTGCCAGCAGTGAACTGACAGGGTCTGGAAACACCATATATTTT. It codes for CASSELTGSGNTIYF. The gene calls are TRBV6-1 and TRBJ1-3; 7 nucleotides line up with TRBD1. The CDR3 totals 15 residues. Germline V gives CDR1 MNHNS, CDR2 SASEGT. The V gene end was trimmed by 2 bases and the J gene end by 1 base; junction bases not matched to a gene: 2.

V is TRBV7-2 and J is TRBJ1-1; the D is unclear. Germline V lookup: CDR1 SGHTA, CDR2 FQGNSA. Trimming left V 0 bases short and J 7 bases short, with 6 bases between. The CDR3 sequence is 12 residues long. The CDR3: CASSLAYSEAFF. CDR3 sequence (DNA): TGTGCCAGCAGCTTAGCCTACAGTGAAGCTTTCTTT.

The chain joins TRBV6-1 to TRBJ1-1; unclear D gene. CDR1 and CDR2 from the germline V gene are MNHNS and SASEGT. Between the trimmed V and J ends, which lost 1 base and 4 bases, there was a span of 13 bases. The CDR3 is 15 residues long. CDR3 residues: CASSEGKGVGTEAFF. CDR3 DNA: TGTGCCAGCAGTGAAGGAAAGGGAGTAGGCACTGAAGCTTTCTTT.

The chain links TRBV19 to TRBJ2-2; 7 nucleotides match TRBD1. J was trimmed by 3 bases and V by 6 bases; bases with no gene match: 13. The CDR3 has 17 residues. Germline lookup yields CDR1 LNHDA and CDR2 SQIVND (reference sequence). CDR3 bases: TGTGCCAGTAGCAACACCGGATTGGACAGGCACACCGGGGAGCTGTTTTTT. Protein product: CASSNTGLDRHTGELFF.

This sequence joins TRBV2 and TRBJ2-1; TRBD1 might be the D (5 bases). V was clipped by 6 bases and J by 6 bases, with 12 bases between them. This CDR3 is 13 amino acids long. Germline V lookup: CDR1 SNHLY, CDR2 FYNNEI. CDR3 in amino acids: CASSQGPLNEQFF. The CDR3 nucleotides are TGTGCCAGCAGCCAGGGTCCCCTCAATGAGCAGTTCTTC.

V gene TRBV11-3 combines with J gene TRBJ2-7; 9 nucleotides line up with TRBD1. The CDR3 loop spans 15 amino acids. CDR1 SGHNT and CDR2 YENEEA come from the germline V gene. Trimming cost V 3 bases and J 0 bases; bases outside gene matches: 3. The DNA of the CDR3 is TGTGCCAGCAGCTTCCGGGACAGGGACTCCTACGAGCAGTACTTC. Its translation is CASSFRDRDSYEQYF. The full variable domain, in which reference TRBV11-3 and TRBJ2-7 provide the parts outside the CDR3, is EAGVVQSPRYKIIEKKQPVAFWCNPISGHNTLYWYLQNLGQGPELLIRYENEEAVDDSQLPKDRFSAERLKGVDSTLKIQPAELGDSAVYLCASSFRDRDSYEQYFGPGTRLTVT.

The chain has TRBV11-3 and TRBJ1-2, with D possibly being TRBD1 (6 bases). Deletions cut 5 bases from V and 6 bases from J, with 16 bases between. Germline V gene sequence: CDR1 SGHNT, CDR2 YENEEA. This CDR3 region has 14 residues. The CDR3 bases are TGTGCCAGCAGCCCGGCAGGGGAAACGAATGGCTACACCTTC. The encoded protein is CASSPAGETNGYTF.

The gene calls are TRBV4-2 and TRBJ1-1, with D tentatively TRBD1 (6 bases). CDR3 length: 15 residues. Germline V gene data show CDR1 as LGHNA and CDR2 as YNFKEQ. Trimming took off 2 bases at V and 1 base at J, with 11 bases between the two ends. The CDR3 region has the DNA TGTGCCAGCAGCCAACCGGGACAACAGAACACTGAAGCTTTCTTT. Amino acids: CASSQPGQQNTEAFF.

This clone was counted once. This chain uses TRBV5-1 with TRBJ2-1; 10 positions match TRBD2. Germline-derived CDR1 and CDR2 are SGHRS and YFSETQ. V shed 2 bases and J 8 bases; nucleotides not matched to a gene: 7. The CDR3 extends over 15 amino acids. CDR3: CASSFLAGGFDEQFF. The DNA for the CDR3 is TGCGCCAGCAGCTTCTTAGCGGGGGGTTTCGATGAGCAGTTCTTC. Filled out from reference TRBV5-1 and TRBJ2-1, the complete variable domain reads KAGVTQTPRYLIKTRGQQVTLSCSPISGHRSVSWYQQTPGQGLQFLFEYFSETQRNKGNFPGRFSGRQFSNSRSEMNVSTLELGDSALYLCASSFLAGGFDEQFFGPGTRLTVL.